This note documents a single T cell receptor beta chain sequence. The sample comes from a study of blood T cell repertoires in COVID-19. Across the study: Acute and convalescent COVID-19 specimens originated in the United States, Italy and Spain. PBMCs, B-cell-depleted T cells, or T cells provided the cDNA or gDNA that made up the material.

Original data processing: Nucleated cell counts were estimated from reference gene primer amplification. Clones were sequenced by immunoSEQ multiplex PCR, and TCRdb holds only the in-frame ones, with some missing. The V and J calls and clone size were taken over from that table, and D and trimming were inferred from the DNA. Among more than 250,000 clones listed, roughly 89% were seen once. This CDR3 region has 12 residues. Per germline, CDR1 SEHNR and CDR2 FQNEAQ (reference sequence). Trimming stripped 1 base from V and 6 bases from J, with 7 bases between. Recruitment covered some 25 US areas and drew participants whose ages spanned roughly 18 to 89 years.

This chain joins TRBV7-9 and TRBJ2-7; the D is unclear. What was sequenced was PBMCs or T cells enriched from blood (not recorded which). The receptor comes from a woman younger than 30 with acute COVID-19. CDR3 amino acids: CASSLEWSEQYF. CDR3 DNA: TGTGCCAGCAGCTTAGAATGGAGCGAGCAGTACTTC.